These T cell receptor beta chains were read from a single sample in a study of blood T cell repertoires in COVID-19. Sequencing was performed with immunoSEQ multiplex PCR; in TCRdb, only in-frame clones are kept and a portion is missing. The sample comprises 250,000 to 400,000 clones, around 90% of which are singletons, and about 5.2% rests with the top ten. Material: PBMCs or T cells enriched from blood (not recorded which). These receptors were taken from a man between 60 and 75 years old who had recovered from COVID-19. CDR3s include the opening cysteine and the closing phenylalanine or tryptophan. The order of the fields is V gene, clone size, J gene, D gene, CDR3 DNA, CDR3 protein. The D gene is left open where the match is weak. Clone size appears in some rows only: once, few, many, or a class for an expanded clone.

V gene: TRBV24-1
clone size: .
J gene: TRBJ2-2
D gene: TRBD2
CDR3 DNA: TGTGCCACCAGTGAAACTAGCGGGAGCGTCGACGGGGAGCTGTTTTTT
CDR3 protein: CATSETSGSVDGELFF

V gene: TRBV11-2
clone size: .
J gene: TRBJ2-3
D gene: TRBD2
CDR3 DNA: TGTGCCAGCAGCTTAGACGGGGGGAGCCGGGGTACAGATACGCAGTATTTT
CDR3 protein: CASSLDGGSRGTDTQYF

V gene: TRBV19
clone size: once
J gene: TRBJ1-2
D gene: TRBD1
CDR3 DNA: TGTGCCAGTAGTATAGGGACAGGGGCGCCCAACTATGGCTACACCTTC
CDR3 protein: CASSIGTGAPNYGYTF

V gene: TRBV18
clone size: .
J gene: TRBJ2-1
D gene: TRBD2
CDR3 DNA: TGTGCCAGCTCACCAGGACTAGCGGGTATCAATGAGCAGTTCTTC
CDR3 protein: CASSPGLAGINEQFF

V gene: TRBV19
clone size: .
J gene: TRBJ1-6
D gene: TRBD1
CDR3 DNA: TGTGCCAGTAGAGGACAGGCCCGGGTGGGGATTTCACCCCTCCACTTT
CDR3 protein: CASRGQARVGISPLHF

V gene: TRBV15
clone size: .
J gene: TRBJ1-1
D gene: .
CDR3 DNA: TGTGCCACCAGCAGCCGGCGGGCGCTGTACACTGAAGCTTTCTTT
CDR3 protein: CATSSRRALYTEAFF

V gene: TRBV6-5
clone size: .
J gene: TRBJ2-3
D gene: .
CDR3 DNA: TGTGCCAGCAGTTACTCGCCCGTACTAGATACGCAGTATTTT
CDR3 protein: CASSYSPVLDTQYF

V gene: TRBV5-1
clone size: few
J gene: TRBJ1-1
D gene: .
CDR3 DNA: TGCGCCAGCAGCTTAACAGGGGAAGCTTTCTTT
CDR3 protein: CASSLTGEAFF

V gene: TRBV13
clone size: .
J gene: TRBJ2-3
D gene: .
CDR3 DNA: TGTGCCAGCAGCCGCGGACACAACCTACTGGGCACAGATACGCAGTATTTT
CDR3 protein: CASSRGHNLLGTDTQYF

V gene: TRBV4-3
clone size: once
J gene: TRBJ2-4
D gene: .
CDR3 DNA: TGCGCCAGCAGCCAAGGGTCTCAAGCGGACATTCAGTACTTC
CDR3 protein: CASSQGSQADIQYF

V gene: TRBV7-2
clone size: .
J gene: TRBJ1-2
D gene: .
CDR3 DNA: TGTGCCAGCAGCAGAGAACACTATGGCTACACCTTC
CDR3 protein: CASSREHYGYTF

V gene: TRBV28
clone size: .
J gene: TRBJ1-1
D gene: .
CDR3 DNA: TGTGCCAGCAGTTTAGGAGATGGGGCGGTCACTGAAGCTTTCTTT
CDR3 protein: CASSLGDGAVTEAFF

V gene: TRBV11-3
clone size: .
J gene: TRBJ2-2
D gene: .
CDR3 DNA: TGTGCCAGCAGCCCCCGGTTTGTAGCGAACACCGGGGAGCTGTTTTTT
CDR3 protein: CASSPRFVANTGELFF

V gene: TRBV28
clone size: .
J gene: TRBJ2-1
D gene: .
CDR3 DNA: TGTGCCAGCAGCCCCGGGTCTTACAATGAGCAGTTCTTC
CDR3 protein: CASSPGSYNEQFF

V gene: TRBV6-5
clone size: .
J gene: TRBJ1-5
D gene: .
CDR3 DNA: TGTGCCAGCTGCAGGGATAGCAATCAGCCCCAGCATTTT
CDR3 protein: CASCRDSNQPQHF

V gene: TRBV29-1
clone size: .
J gene: TRBJ1-1
D gene: .
CDR3 DNA: TGCAGCGTTGGGGAGACAGGTGGAGCTTTCTTT
CDR3 protein: CSVGETGGAFF

V gene: TRBV2
clone size: .
J gene: TRBJ2-5
D gene: .
CDR3 DNA: TGTGCCAGCAGTGAACTAGTGGGAGGGGGAGAGACCCAGTACTTC
CDR3 protein: CASSELVGGGETQYF

V gene: TRBV7-2
clone size: .
J gene: TRBJ2-7
D gene: TRBD1
CDR3 DNA: TGTGCCAGCAGCTCGGGACAGCCATACGAGCAGTACTTC
CDR3 protein: CASSSGQPYEQYF